This TCR beta chain was recovered during a study of CD8 T cells in Susac syndrome. Reverse transcription of about 0.45 to 1 ug RNA was carried out with random hexamers. TCRdb reprocessed the immunoSEQ multiplex PCR reads with MiXCR, giving one entry per CDR3 protein. The sample includes about 150,000 distinct CDR3 sequences, 94% seen only once; the top ten take approximately 0.09%. Germline V gene lookup returns CDR1 SGHRS and CDR2 YFSETQ. This CDR3 is built from 13 residues. Trimming removed 4 bases from V and 2 bases from J, with 10 bases in between. Sequencing used CD4+ T cells from PBMCs. The gene calls are TRBV5-1 and TRBJ2-7; D remains ambiguous. This TCR was recovered from a human donor in good health. The CDR3 DNA is TGCGCCAGCAGCGACGAACGAACCTACGAGCAGTACTTC. Translated, it gives CASSDERTYEQYF.